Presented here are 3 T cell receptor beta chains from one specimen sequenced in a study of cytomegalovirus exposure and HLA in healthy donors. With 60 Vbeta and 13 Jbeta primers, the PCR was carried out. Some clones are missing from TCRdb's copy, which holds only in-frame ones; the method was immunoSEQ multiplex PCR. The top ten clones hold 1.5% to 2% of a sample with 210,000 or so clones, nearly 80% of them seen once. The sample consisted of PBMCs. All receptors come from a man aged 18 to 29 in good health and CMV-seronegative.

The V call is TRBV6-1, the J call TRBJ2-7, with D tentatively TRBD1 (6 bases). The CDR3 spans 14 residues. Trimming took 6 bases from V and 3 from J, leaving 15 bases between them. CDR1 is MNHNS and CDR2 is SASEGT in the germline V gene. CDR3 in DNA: TGTGCCAGCAGATTGAAGGGGACAAGCTACGAGCAGTACTTC. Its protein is CASRLKGTSYEQYF.

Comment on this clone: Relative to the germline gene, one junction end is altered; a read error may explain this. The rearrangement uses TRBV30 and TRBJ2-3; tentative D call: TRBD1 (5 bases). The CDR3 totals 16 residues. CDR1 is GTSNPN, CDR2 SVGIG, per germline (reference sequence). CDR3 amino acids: CAWRPRWGARTDTQYF. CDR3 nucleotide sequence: TGTGCCTGGAGGCCGAGGTGGGGCGCCCGCACGGATACGCAGTATTTT.

Here the CDR3 reads CASSDEAGEETQYF. As DNA, the CDR3 is TGTGCCAGTAGTGACGAGGCGGGGGAAGAGACCCAGTACTTC. The V gene is TRBV19, the J gene TRBJ2-5, with 7 positions matching TRBD2. There are 14 residues in the CDR3. Germline CDR1 and CDR2: LNHDA and SQIVND (reference sequence). Unmatched junction bases numbered 6, after V lost 5 bases and J lost 3 bases.